These 16 T cell receptor beta chains were all obtained from the same sample, sequenced in a study of OX40 agonist ivuxolimab in advanced cancers. Data came from immunoSEQ multiplex PCR; TCRdb stores just in-frame clones and leaves some out. This repertoire shows 55,000 to 70,000 clones, about 84% found once; its top ten account for around 2.5%. The specimen was CD4+ or CD8+ T cells sorted from blood, collected in a trial of the OX40 agonist ivuxolimab. These receptors came from an adult with an advanced solid tumor such as melanoma, head and neck, liver or kidney cancer.

This clone was observed a few times. This sequence joins TRBV5-1 and TRBJ2-5, with a weak D call TRBD2 (6 bases). This CDR3 has 14 residues. V lost 4 bases and J 3 bases, leaving 13 bases between the germline ends. Looked up from germline, CDR1 is SGHRS and CDR2 is YFSETQ. In DNA form, the CDR3 reads TGCGCCAGCAGCCCGGGACTTGTGGAAGAGACCCAGTACTTC. Its translation: CASSPGLVEETQYF.

The sample holds a few counts of this clone. The chain joins TRBV6-6 to TRBJ1-6; D remains unclear. The length of the CDR3 is 15 residues. From germline, CDR1 is MNHNY and CDR2 SVGAGI (reference sequence). V lost 2 bases and J 0 bases, leaving 5 bases between the germline ends. The CDR3 region is CASSYRSSYNSPLHF. Written as DNA, the CDR3 is TGTGCCAGCAGTTACCGGAGCTCCTATAATTCACCCCTCCACTTT.

CDR3 bases: TGTGCCAGCAGCTTGGTCGACAGGGGTTCACCCCTCCACTTT. This gives the protein CASSLVDRGSPLHF. This sequence joins TRBV5-4 and TRBJ1-6; 8 nucleotides agree with TRBD1. V shed 0 bases and J 9 bases; nucleotides not matched to a gene: 2. The CDR3 runs to 14 residues. Germline CDR1 is SGHNT and CDR2 is YYREEE (reference sequence).

As DNA, the CDR3 is TGTGCCGTCAACAGGGGGAATAATTCACCCCTCCACTTT. It yields the protein CAVNRGNNSPLHF. The J gene is TRBJ1-6, the V gene TRBV6-5, with 8 bases that match TRBD1. CDR1 is MNHEY and CDR2 is SVGAGI in the germline V gene. This CDR3 has 13 residues. V lost 11 bases, J lost 5 bases, and 5 bases stayed unmatched.

This chain connects TRBV19 to TRBJ1-2, with a tentative D call TRBD1 (5 bases). Germline CDR1 and CDR2: LNHDA and SQIVND (reference sequence). The CDR3 length is 15 residues. V gave up 3 bases and J gave up 4 bases, with 15 bases separating them. The CDR3 reads CASSIPGHPSYGYTF. The CDR3 DNA follows: TGTGCCAGTAGTATCCCAGGACACCCCTCCTATGGCTACACCTTC.

J is TRBJ2-3 and V is TRBV29-1, with TRBD2 identical over 7 bases. Trimming removed 0 bases from V and 2 bases from J; junction bases left unmatched: 2. The germline gives CDR1 SQVTM, CDR2 ANQGSEA. The CDR3 has 14 amino acids. The CDR3 DNA is TGCAGCGTTGAAGAGCTAGCGGTCACAGATACGCAGTATTTT. The encoded protein is CSVEELAVTDTQYF.

This clone appeared a single time. This chain joins TRBV7-2 and TRBJ2-3, with a tentative D call TRBD1 (5 bases). CDR1 is SGHTA and CDR2 is FQGNSA in the germline V gene. This CDR3 region has 15 residues. Trimming left V 5 bases short and J 1 base short, with 13 bases between. The CDR3 loop reads CASSTRTFGTDTQYF. The CDR3 DNA is TGTGCCAGCAGCACGAGGACATTCGGCACAGATACGCAGTATTTT.

Note on this clone: Relative to the germline gene, one junction end is altered; a read error may explain this. V gene TRBV7-7 combines with J gene TRBJ2-7; D may be TRBD2 (5 bases). This CDR3 has 14 residues. Germline V gene lookup returns CDR1 SSHAT and CDR2 FNYEAQ (reference sequence). Here the CDR3 DNA reads TGTGCTAGCAGCTTGGGTGGGGAGTATTCCGAGCAGTACTTC. Its translation is CASSLGGEYSEQYF. Full variable domain (rest looked up from reference TRBV7-7 and TRBJ2-7): GAGVSQSPRYKVTKRGQDVTLRCDPISSHATLYWYQQALGQGPEFLTYFNYEAQPDKSGLPSDRFSAERPEGSISTLTIQRTEQRDSAMYRCASSLGGEYSEQYFGPGTRLTVT.

V usage is TRBV5-1 and J usage is TRBJ2-2; no reliable D call. Germline V gene data show CDR1 as SGHRS and CDR2 as YFSETQ. CDR3 length equals 14 residues. V was clipped by 0 bases and J by 7 bases, with 10 bases between them. The CDR3 DNA reads TGCGCCAGCAGCTTGGGTGTCTCTATCGGGGAGCTGTTTTTT. Protein sequence: CASSLGVSIGELFF.

The CDR3 loop is CSARDPQTQYF. In DNA, the CDR3 is TGCAGTGCTAGAGATCCCCAGACCCAGTACTTC. The chain combines TRBV20-1 with TRBJ2-5; the D is unclear. The V and J ends lost 0 bases and 6 bases respectively, with 5 bases between them. The germline V gene encodes CDR1 DFQATT and CDR2 SNEGSKA (reference sequence). This CDR3 region has 11 residues.

J is TRBJ2-3 and V is TRBV6-6; D is perhaps TRBD2 (6 bases). Germline V lookup: CDR1 MNHNY, CDR2 SVGAGI (reference sequence). The CDR3 loop spans 13 amino acids. Trimming left V 5 bases short and J 8 bases short, with 14 bases between. The CDR3 DNA is TGTGCCAGCAGTCCATGGGGGGAATCTACGCAGTATTTT. Protein: CASSPWGESTQYF.

This chain connects TRBV28 to TRBJ1-3; no clear D gene. V gave up 6 bases and J gave up 0 bases, with 21 bases separating them. The CDR3 spans 18 residues. Germline CDR1 reads MDHEN; CDR2 reads SYDVKM. The CDR3 nucleotides read TGTGCCAGCAGCCATCTCGTTATCGCAGGCCTCTCTGGAAACACCATATATTTT. This codes for CASSHLVIAGLSGNTIYF. The whole variable domain, remainder taken from reference TRBV28 and TRBJ1-3, is DVKVTQSSRYLVKRTGEKVFLECVQDMDHENMFWYRQDPGLGLRLIYFSYDVKMKEKGDIPEGYSVSREKKERFSLILESASTNQTSMYLCASSHLVIAGLSGNTIYFGEGSWLTVV.

This clone was counted between two and nine times. This chain links TRBV9 with TRBJ2-1; TRBD1 agrees at 9 bases. Trimming cost V 3 bases and J 4 bases; bases outside gene matches: 5. Germline V CDR1 and CDR2: SGDLS, YYNGEE. The CDR3 runs to 15 residues. The CDR3: CASSAGTGLYNEQFF. Here the CDR3 DNA reads TGTGCCAGCAGCGCCGGGACAGGGCTATACAATGAGCAGTTCTTC.

The V and J genes are TRBV9 and TRBJ2-2, with 8 nucleotides matching TRBD2. CDR3 length: 15 amino acids. Per germline, CDR1 SGDLS and CDR2 YYNGEE. V shed 4 bases and J 0 bases; nucleotides not matched to a gene: 2. The chain's CDR3 is CASSRGGTNTGELFF. The CDR3 DNA reads TGTGCCAGCAGCCGGGGGGGTACGAACACCGGGGAGCTGTTTTTT.

This clone appeared once. CDR3 DNA: TGTGCCAGCAAACCGGGGGCAGGGGGCTTCTCTGGGGCCAACGTCCTGACTTTC. Translation: CASKPGAGGFSGANVLTF. The chain combines TRBV7-9 with TRBJ2-6, with 8 nucleotides matching TRBD1. This CDR3 is built from 18 residues. CDR1 and CDR2 from the germline V gene are SEHNR and FQNEAQ (reference sequence). J gave up 0 bases and V 7 bases, and 11 bases lay outside the gene matches.

The chain joins TRBV10-3 to TRBJ2-3; 12 nucleotides line up with TRBD1. The V segment lost 6 bases and the J segment 4 bases; nucleotides outside the gene matches: 8. The length of the CDR3 is 16 residues. CDR1 is ENHRY, CDR2 SYGVKD, per germline. The CDR3 DNA is TGTGCCATCAGCGAGGGGACAGGGGGCGAGGCAGATACGCAGTATTTT. Translating it yields CAISEGTGGEADTQYF.